This T cell receptor (beta chain) was sequenced during a study of human T cells and chemical hapten exposure. The library put unique molecular identifiers onto individual cDNA molecules. TCRdb fed the RACE reads into MiXCR, producing one record per CDR3 protein. The sample consists of approximately 370,000 distinct CDR3 sequences, 5.5% of them appearing once. On this clonotype: Its antigen is unidentified.

Study results and caveats: TCRs above 1 in 1000 frequency stayed constant with DPC sensitization. Expanded TCRs showed more large CDR3 clusters than pre-sensitization or healthy control sets.

Time point reported: pre-sensitization, week 0. The treatment denotes: therapeutic diphenylcyclopropenone sensitization with weekly scalp DPC. The CDR3 consists of 16 residues. Per germline, CDR1 SGDLS and CDR2 YYNGEE. Germline trimming cut 2 bases from V and 1 base from J; bases unmatched to any gene: 3. Sequencing was performed on whole blood, taken in connection with sensitization to the hapten diphenylcyclopropenone (DPC). The chain links TRBV9 to TRBJ2-3; 11 nucleotides agree with TRBD2. The TCR sequence derives from a woman younger than 30 with alopecia areata. Some clones in this sample may be carry-over from other donors' samples. CDR3 amino acids: CASSVSGGDRTDTQYF. CDR3 nucleotides: TGTGCCAGCAGCGTTAGCGGGGGGGATCGCACAGATACGCAGTATTTT. The full variable domain, completed using reference TRBV9 and TRBJ2-3, is DSGVTQTPKHLITATGQRVTLRCSPRSGDLSVYWYQQSLDQGLQFLIQYYNGEERAKGNILERFSAQQFPDLHSELNLSSLELGDSALYFCASSVSGGDRTDTQYFGPGTRLTVL.